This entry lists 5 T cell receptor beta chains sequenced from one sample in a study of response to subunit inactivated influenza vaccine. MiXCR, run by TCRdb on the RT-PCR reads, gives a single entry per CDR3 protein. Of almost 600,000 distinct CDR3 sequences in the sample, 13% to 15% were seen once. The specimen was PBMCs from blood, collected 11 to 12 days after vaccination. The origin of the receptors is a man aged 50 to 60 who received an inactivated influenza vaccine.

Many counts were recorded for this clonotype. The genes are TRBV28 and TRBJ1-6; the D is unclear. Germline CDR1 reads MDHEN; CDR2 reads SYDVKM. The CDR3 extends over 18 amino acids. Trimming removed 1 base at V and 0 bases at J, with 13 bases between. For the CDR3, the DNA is TGTGCCAGCAGTTTATCTCGGGGTTTGGGCTCCTATAATTCACCCCTCCACTTT. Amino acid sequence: CASSLSRGLGSYNSPLHF.

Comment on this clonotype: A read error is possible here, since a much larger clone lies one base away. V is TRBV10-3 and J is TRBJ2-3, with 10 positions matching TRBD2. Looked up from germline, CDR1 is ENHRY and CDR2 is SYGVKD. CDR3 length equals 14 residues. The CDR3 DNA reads TGTGCCATCAGTTCTCTAGCGGGAGCAGATGCGCAGTATTTT. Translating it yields CAISSLAGADAQYF.

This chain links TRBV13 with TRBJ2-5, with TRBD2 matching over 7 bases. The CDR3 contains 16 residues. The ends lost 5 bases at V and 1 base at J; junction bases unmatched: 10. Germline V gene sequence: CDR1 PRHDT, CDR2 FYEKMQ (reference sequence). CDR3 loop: CASSLGPVAGQETQYF. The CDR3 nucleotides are TGTGCCAGCAGCCTCGGGCCGGTAGCGGGCCAAGAGACCCAGTACTTC.

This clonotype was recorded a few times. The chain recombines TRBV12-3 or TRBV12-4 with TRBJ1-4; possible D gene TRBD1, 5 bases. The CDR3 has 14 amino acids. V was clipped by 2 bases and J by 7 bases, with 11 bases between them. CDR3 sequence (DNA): TGTGCCAGCAGTTTAAATCCAGGGCGTGAAAAACTGTTTTTT. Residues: CASSLNPGREKLFF.

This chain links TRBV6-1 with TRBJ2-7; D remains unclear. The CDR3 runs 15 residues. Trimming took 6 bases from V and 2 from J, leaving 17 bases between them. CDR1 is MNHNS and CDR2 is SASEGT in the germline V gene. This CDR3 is CASSPVPGSTYEQYF. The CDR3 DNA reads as TGTGCCAGCAGCCCCGTCCCTGGCAGTACCTACGAGCAGTACTTC.